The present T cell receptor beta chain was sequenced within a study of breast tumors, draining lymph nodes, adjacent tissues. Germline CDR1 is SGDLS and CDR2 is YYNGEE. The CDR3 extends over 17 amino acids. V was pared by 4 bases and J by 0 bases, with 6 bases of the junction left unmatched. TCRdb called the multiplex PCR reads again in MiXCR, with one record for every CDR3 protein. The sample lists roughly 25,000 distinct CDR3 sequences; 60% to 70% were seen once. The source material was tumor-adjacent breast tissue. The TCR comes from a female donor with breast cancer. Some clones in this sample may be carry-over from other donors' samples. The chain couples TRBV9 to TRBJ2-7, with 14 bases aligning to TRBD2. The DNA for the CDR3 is TGTGCCAGCAGCCCCGAGGGACTAGCGGGAGACTCCTACGAGCAGTACTTC. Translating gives CASSPEGLAGDSYEQYF.